What follows are 21 T cell receptor beta chains derived from one specimen sequenced in a study of blood T cells in healthy people across ages. Alongside a J-beta primer mix, a sample-barcoded 5' primer served in a second PCR lasting about 7 to 12 cycles. TCRdb redid the calling of the 5' RACE reads with MiXCR, one entry per CDR3 protein. The sample has about 580,000 distinct CDR3 sequences; around 48% are singletons. Input material: blood. All receptors derive from an elderly man in good health.

This clonotype was found many times. The rearrangement joins TRBV20-1 to TRBJ2-3, with a weak D call TRBD2 (7 bases). This CDR3 comprises 16 residues. Trimming cost V 5 bases and J 4 bases, with 22 bases left between them. The V gene's germline CDR1 is DFQATT and CDR2 SNEGSKA (reference sequence). The CDR3 region is CSARIRSGTIADTQYF. The CDR3 nucleotides are TGCAGTGCTCGAATAAGGAGCGGGACAATCGCAGATACGCAGTATTTT.

This clonotype was picked up a small number of times. J is TRBJ2-5 and V is TRBV29-1, with TRBD2 matching over 7 bases. Germline CDR1 and CDR2: SQVTM and ANQGSEA. The CDR3 covers 12 residues. Trimming at V came to 7 bases and at J to 5 bases, leaving 7 bases not matched to a gene. In DNA form, the CDR3 reads TGCAGCGACCGTAACGGGGGGGAGACCCAGTACTTC. It codes for CSDRNGGETQYF.

This clonotype appeared a few times. The V and J genes are TRBV6-5 and TRBJ2-7; D is perhaps TRBD2 (6 bases). The ends were cut back, 6 bases at V and 3 bases at J, with 18 bases in the middle. The CDR3 spans 15 residues. CDR1 and CDR2 (germline): MNHEY, SVGAGI. The CDR3 sequence: CASSETGGGIYEQYF. CDR3 sequence (DNA): TGTGCCAGCAGCGAAACCGGGGGAGGCATCTACGAGCAGTACTTC.

This clonotype was observed a single time. The junction shows a germline mismatch at one end, possibly a read error. In nucleotides, the CDR3 is TGTGTCAGCAGCCAGCAAGCGGGGGGGCCGTCAGATACGCAGTATTTT. This encodes CVSSQQAGGPSDTQYF. V is TRBV14 and J is TRBJ2-3, with 10 bases lining up with TRBD2. Germline loops: CDR1 SGHDN, CDR2 FVKESK. This CDR3 is built from 16 residues.

J is TRBJ1-6 and V is TRBV7-2; 8 nucleotides align to TRBD1. CDR1 and CDR2 from the germline V gene are SGHTA and FQGNSA. This CDR3 is built from 15 residues. V was clipped by 6 bases and J by 5 bases; unmatched bases: 6. The chain's CDR3 is CASSPGTGNNSPLHF. The CDR3, as DNA: TGTGCCAGCAGTCCGGGGACAGGCAATAATTCACCCCTCCACTTT.

This chain connects TRBV12-3 or TRBV12-4 to TRBJ2-5, with 7 bases identical to TRBD2. After removal of 2 bases from V and 2 bases from J, the junction contained 11 bases not matched to a gene. This CDR3 region has 17 residues. DNA for the CDR3: TGTGCCAGCAGTTTAAGGTCCTCGGGGCGGGGGCAAGAGACCCAGTACTTC. The encoded protein is CASSLRSSGRGQETQYF.

The gene calls are TRBV5-1 and TRBJ1-1; D ambiguous. Germline assignment: CDR1 SGHRS and CDR2 YFSETQ. Deletions cut 2 bases from V and 1 base from J, with 18 bases between. The CDR3 sequence is 17 residues long. CDR3 protein: CASSLNVVGSTNTEAFF. The DNA for the CDR3 is TGCGCCAGCAGCTTAAATGTTGTGGGGTCCACGAACACTGAAGCTTTCTTT.

This clonotype was observed many times. V is TRBV18 and J is TRBJ2-5; no clear D gene. Germline V CDR1 and CDR2: KGHSH, LQKENI. This CDR3 has 11 amino acids. The V and J ends lost 8 bases and 2 bases respectively, with 6 bases between them. The CDR3 here is CASSPQETQYF. DNA for the CDR3: TGTGCCAGCAGTCCTCAAGAGACCCAGTACTTC.

This clonotype was counted only a few times. A single base separates this from a much larger clone, so it may be a read error. This sequence joins TRBV10-3 and TRBJ2-5; 12 nucleotides line up with TRBD2. Germline CDR1 ENHRY, CDR2 SYGVKD. The CDR3 covers 14 residues. V lost 6 bases, J lost 11 bases, and 10 bases stayed unmatched. The CDR3 DNA sequence: TGTGCCATCAGACGGACTAGCGGGGCCAATGAGCAGTACTTC. This codes for CAIRRTSGANEQYF.

The V and J genes are TRBV3-1 and TRBJ1-1; D call uncertain. Trimming removed 4 bases at V and 6 bases at J, with 15 bases between. The CDR3 is 14 amino acids. Germline CDR1 and CDR2: LGHDT and YNNKEL (reference sequence). The CDR3, as DNA: TGTGCCAGCAGCCCGACGTCATACACCTCTGAAGCTTTCTTT. As protein: CASSPTSYTSEAFF. Variable domain in full (rest from reference TRBV3-1 and TRBJ1-1): DTAVSQTPKYLVTQMGNDKSIKCEQNLGHDTMYWYKQDSKKFLKIMFSYNNKELIINETVPNRFSPKSPDKAHLNLHINSLELGDSAVYFCASSPTSYTSEAFFGQGTRLTVV.

The chain has TRBV29-1 and TRBJ1-2; D uncertain. This CDR3 has 11 amino acids. Germline assignment: CDR1 SQVTM and CDR2 ANQGSEA. V shed 4 bases and J shed 2 bases, with 5 bases lying between them. The CDR3 coding sequence is TGCAGCGTTGTCCTCAACTATGGCTACACCTTC. Protein: CSVVLNYGYTF.

In regard to this clonotype: A much more abundant neighbour one base away suggests this may be a read error. This chain uses TRBV7-9 with TRBJ2-1, with D tentatively TRBD2 (6 bases). Per the germline V gene, CDR1 is SEHNR and CDR2 is FQNEAQ (reference sequence). The CDR3 is 14 residues long. CDR3 sequence reads: CACSSTSSYNEQFF. The CDR3 coding sequence is TGTGCCTGCAGCTCGACTAGCTCCTACAATGAGCAGTTCTTC.

This clonotype was seen only a few times. This sequence joins TRBV7-9 and TRBJ2-1; D might be TRBD2 (6 bases). The CDR3 contains 16 residues. Germline V gene data show CDR1 as SEHNR and CDR2 as FQNEAQ (reference sequence). V shed 5 bases and J shed 3 bases, with 17 bases lying between them. The CDR3: CASSPVRLANYNEQFF. The CDR3 region has the DNA TGTGCCAGCAGCCCCGTGAGGCTAGCGAACTACAATGAGCAGTTCTTC.

The V and J genes are TRBV27 and TRBJ2-7; no clear D. There are 12 residues in the CDR3. Trimming took 5 bases from V and 3 from J, leaving 8 bases between them. Germline V gives CDR1 MNHEY, CDR2 SMNVEV (reference sequence). CDR3 amino acids: CASSAPSYEQYF. CDR3 sequence (DNA): TGTGCCAGCAGTGCGCCTAGCTACGAGCAGTACTTC.

A few counts support this clonotype. The chain combines TRBV20-1 with TRBJ2-4, with D maybe TRBD2 (5 bases). Trimming took off 6 bases at V and 3 bases at J, with 18 bases between the two ends. Germline CDR1 and CDR2: DFQATT and SNEGSKA (reference sequence). The CDR3 consists of 15 residues. The CDR3 coding sequence is TGCAGTGCCCCTGACCGGGGAAATAGCAAAAACATTCAGTACTTC. This sequence encodes CSAPDRGNSKNIQYF.

The chain recombines TRBV6-2 or TRBV6-3 with TRBJ2-5, with 8 bases lining up with TRBD1. The CDR3 runs to 13 residues. V was clipped by 6 bases and J by 4 bases; unmatched bases: 4. Germline V gives CDR1 MNHEY, CDR2 SVGEGT. CDR3 in amino acids: CASSRQGPETQYF. The CDR3 DNA sequence: TGTGCCAGCAGCAGACAGGGGCCAGAGACCCAGTACTTC.

This chain joins TRBV7-9 and TRBJ2-1; D is ambiguous. V was cut by 3 bases and J by 2 bases, with 8 bases left in between. Germline lookup yields CDR1 SEHNR and CDR2 FQNEAQ (reference sequence). This CDR3 has 14 amino acids. The CDR3 region is CASSFRPPYNEQFF. CDR3 bases: TGTGCCAGCAGCTTTAGACCGCCCTACAATGAGCAGTTCTTC. Using reference TRBV7-9 and TRBJ2-1 for the parts outside the CDR3, the full variable domain is DTGVSQNPRHKITKRGQNVTFRCDPISEHNRLYWYRQTLGQGPEFLTYFQNEAQLEKSRLLSDRFSAERPKGSFSTLEIQRTEQGDSAMYLCASSFRPPYNEQFFGPGTRLTVL.

This clonotype appeared a few times. A much larger clone is a single base away; this may be a read error. The rearrangement links TRBV6-1 to TRBJ2-1, with 8 nucleotides matching TRBD1. Germline CDR1 is MNHNS and CDR2 is SASEGT. This CDR3 is built from 18 residues. Unmatched junction bases numbered 12, after V lost 5 bases and J lost 0 bases. The CDR3 protein is CASSKGQVLTGSYNEQFF. DNA of the CDR3: TGTGCCAGCAGTAAGGGACAGGTACTGACTGGCTCCTACAATGAGCAGTTCTTC.

This chain connects TRBV7-3 to TRBJ2-3; 15 nucleotides align to TRBD2. Germline CDR1 is SGHTA and CDR2 is FQGTGA. The CDR3 is 16 amino acids. The J segment lost 5 bases and the V segment lost 5 bases, leaving 5 bases of the junction unmatched. The chain's CDR3 is CASSALGLAGGDTQYF. CDR3 sequence (DNA): TGTGCCAGCAGCGCCCTGGGACTAGCGGGAGGAGATACGCAGTATTTT.

This clonotype has just a few counts. In DNA form, the CDR3 reads TGTGCCAGCAGCCTGACTAGCGGGAGGGGCCAGGAGCAGTTCTTC. This gives the protein CASSLTSGRGQEQFF. The chain couples TRBV7-8 to TRBJ2-1; TRBD2 aligns across 14 bases. CDR1 and CDR2 from the germline V gene are SGHVS and FQNEAQ. The CDR3 totals 15 residues. After removal of 5 bases from V and 10 bases from J, the junction contained 7 bases not matched to a gene.

This clonotype was detected a few times. This rearrangement joins TRBV5-1 to TRBJ2-1, with 13 bases matching TRBD2. Germline trimming cut 0 bases from V and 8 bases from J; bases unmatched to any gene: 5. Germline CDR1 is SGHRS and CDR2 is YFSETQ. The length of the CDR3 is 16 residues. CDR3 amino acids: CASSLEGLAGVDEQFF. CDR3 sequence (DNA): TGCGCCAGCAGCTTGGAAGGACTAGCGGGAGTCGATGAGCAGTTCTTC.